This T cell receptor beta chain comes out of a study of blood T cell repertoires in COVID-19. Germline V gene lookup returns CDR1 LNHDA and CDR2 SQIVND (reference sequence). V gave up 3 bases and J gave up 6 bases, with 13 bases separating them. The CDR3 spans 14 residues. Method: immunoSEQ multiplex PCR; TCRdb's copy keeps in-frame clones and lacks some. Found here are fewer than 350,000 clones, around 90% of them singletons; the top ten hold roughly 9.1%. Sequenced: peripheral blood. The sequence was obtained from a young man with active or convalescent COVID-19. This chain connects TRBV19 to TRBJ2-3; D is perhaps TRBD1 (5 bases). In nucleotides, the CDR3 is TGTGCCAGTAGTATGAGCCAGGCAGGGGATACGCAGTATTTT. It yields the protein CASSMSQAGDTQYF. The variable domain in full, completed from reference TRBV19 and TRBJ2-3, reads DGGITQSPKYLFRKEGQNVTLSCEQNLNHDAMYWYRQDPGQGLRLIYYSQIVNDFQKGDIAEGYSVSREKKESFPLTVTSAQKNPTAFYLCASSMSQAGDTQYFGPGTRLTVL.